Reported below is one T cell receptor (beta chain). Libraries were prepared by immunoSEQ multiplex PCR; TCRdb keeps only in-frame clonotypes and omits some of them. Among about 72,000 clones listed, more than 75% were seen once. These data come from a study of blood T cell repertoires in COVID-19. Study-wide context: PBMCs, B-cell-depleted T cells, or T cells were the source of the cDNA or gDNA that made up the material.

This CDR3 region has 12 residues. Germline V gives CDR1 SQVTM, CDR2 ANQGSEA. Trimming took off 7 bases at V and 2 bases at J, with 10 bases between the two ends. The chain has TRBV29-1 and TRBJ2-3; weak D call: TRBD1 (5 bases). This receptor was identified in a woman aged 60-75 years with acute or convalescent COVID-19. The specimen sequenced was peripheral blood. CDR3 nucleotide sequence: TGCAGCGAGTACAGGACCACAGATACGCAGTATTTT. Amino acid sequence: CSEYRTTDTQYF.